One and the same sample provided the 20 T cell receptor beta chains below, sequenced in a study of blood T cell repertoires in COVID-19. TCRdb keeps only in-frame clones here, not all; method: immunoSEQ multiplex PCR. Among roughly 140,000 clones listed, roughly 84% were seen once. The sequenced sample consisted of PBMCs or T cells enriched from blood (not recorded which). The receptors were gathered from a woman aged 50 to 60 who had been exposed to COVID-19.

The chain is built from TRBV9 and TRBJ2-1; 11 bases are a match to TRBD2. Germline V lookup: CDR1 SGDLS, CDR2 YYNGEE. V gave up 4 bases and J gave up 1 base; unmatched junction bases: 4. This CDR3 contains 16 residues. The DNA for the CDR3 is TGTGCCAGCAGCCCCGGGACTAGCGGTTCCTACAATGAGCAGTTCTTC. Translating gives CASSPGTSGSYNEQFF.

The CDR3 region has the DNA TGTGCCAGTGACCAGAGCGGGGGCCAATCGTACAATGAGCAGTTCTTC. This gives the protein CASDQSGGQSYNEQFF. The V gene is TRBV19, the J gene TRBJ2-1, with TRBD2 matching over 8 bases. Per the germline V gene, CDR1 is LNHDA and CDR2 is SQIVND (reference sequence). This CDR3 region has 16 residues. V was clipped by 8 bases and J by 4 bases; unmatched bases: 13.

This clone qualifies as medium-sized. This sample includes further DNA sequences coding for the same CDR3. The chain carries TRBV3-1 (or the pseudogene TRBV3-2) and TRBJ1-5; D remains unclear. In germline, CDR1 is LGHDT, CDR2 YNNKEL (reference sequence). V lost 3 bases and J 3 bases, leaving 6 bases between the germline ends. The CDR3 is made up of 13 amino acids. The CDR3 here is CASSQADNQPQHF. The DNA for the CDR3 is TGTGCCAGCAGCCAGGCAGACAATCAGCCCCAGCATTTT.

The chain combines TRBV10-3 with TRBJ1-1; D unclear. Trimming removed 0 bases from V and 1 base from J, with 15 bases in between. The CDR3 covers 17 residues. CDR1 is ENHRY and CDR2 is SYGVKD in the germline V gene. In DNA, the CDR3 is TGTGCCATCAGTGAGTCGACTCTGATTGGTCCGAACACTGAAGCTTTCTTT. It specifies CAISESTLIGPNTEAFF.

The rearrangement joins TRBV10-3 to TRBJ2-7; D ambiguous. Trimming removed 5 bases at V and 5 bases at J, with 7 bases between. This CDR3 contains 11 residues. Germline V gene data show CDR1 as ENHRY and CDR2 as SYGVKD. CDR3 nucleotide sequence: TGTGCCATCAGTCAGAACCACGAGCAGTACTTC. Amino acid sequence: CAISQNHEQYF.

The V call is TRBV9, the J call TRBJ2-1, with 12 bases matching TRBD2. From germline, CDR1 is SGDLS and CDR2 YYNGEE. CDR3 size: 16 residues. Trimming at V came to 0 bases and at J to 5 bases, leaving 3 bases not matched to a gene. Written as DNA, the CDR3 is TGTGCCAGCAGCGTAGGGTCTAGCGGGAGGGACAATGAGCAGTTCTTC. Its protein product is CASSVGSSGRDNEQFF.

This sequence joins TRBV19 and TRBJ1-2; no clear D gene. With 0 bases removed from V and 3 bases from J, the gap between germline ends came to 11 bases. The germline V gene has CDR1 LNHDA and CDR2 SQIVND (reference sequence). CDR3 length equals 15 residues. CDR3 residues: CASSIDEISDYGYTF. DNA for the CDR3: TGTGCCAGTAGTATAGATGAAATTTCGGACTATGGCTACACCTTC.

V is TRBV7-2 and J is TRBJ2-5; 14 bases match TRBD2. Germline CDR1 is SGHTA and CDR2 is FQGNSA. The CDR3 covers 16 residues. With V trimmed by 4 bases and J by 4 bases, 5 bases remained unmatched. CDR3 loop: CASSSGLAGVVETQYF. The CDR3 nucleotides are TGTGCCAGCAGCTCGGGACTAGCGGGAGTAGTAGAGACCCAGTACTTC.

The chain recombines TRBV7-2 with TRBJ2-2; D unclear. Trimming pared 3 bases from V and 0 bases from J, leaving 11 bases between. Germline V gene sequence: CDR1 SGHTA, CDR2 FQGNSA. CDR3 size: 16 residues. The DNA for the CDR3 is TGTGCCAGCAGCTTTAGTGACTTTGCGAACACCGGGGAGCTGTTTTTT. Residues: CASSFSDFANTGELFF.

The chain is built from TRBV29-1 and TRBJ2-3; D ambiguous. Trimming pared 4 bases from V and 0 bases from J, leaving 8 bases between. The germline V gene has CDR1 SQVTM and CDR2 ANQGSEA. The CDR3 length is 13 residues. CDR3 coding DNA: TGCAGCGTTGCCCCTAAGAGCACAGATACGCAGTATTTT. Protein sequence: CSVAPKSTDTQYF.

V usage is TRBV5-4 and J usage is TRBJ2-7; D perhaps matches TRBD2 (6 bases). CDR1 and CDR2 from the germline V gene are SGHNT and YYREEE (reference sequence). The CDR3 extends over 13 amino acids. Trimming left V 4 bases short and J 3 bases short, with 11 bases between. CDR3 coding DNA: TGTGCCAGCAGCCTCGGGGGACGCTACGAGCAGTACTTC. It encodes CASSLGGRYEQYF.

This chain connects TRBV19 to TRBJ2-7, with 11 positions matching TRBD2. Looked up from germline, CDR1 is LNHDA and CDR2 is SQIVND (reference sequence). Trimming at V came to 5 bases and at J to 0 bases, leaving 12 bases not matched to a gene. The CDR3 has 18 residues. CDR3 sequence reads: CASSAEPLAGGPSYEQYF. For the CDR3, the DNA is TGTGCCAGTAGTGCCGAACCCCTAGCGGGGGGACCCTCCTACGAGCAGTACTTC.

V and J are TRBV7-9 and TRBJ2-3; 13 nucleotides match TRBD2. The CDR3 runs 18 residues. V shed 4 bases, J shed 6 bases, and the junction held 13 bases outside the gene matches. The germline V gene encodes CDR1 SEHNR and CDR2 FQNEAQ (reference sequence). This CDR3 is CASSSAPSGLAGADTQYF. The DNA for the CDR3 is TGTGCCAGCAGCTCAGCCCCGTCTGGACTAGCGGGAGCGGATACGCAGTATTTT.

The J gene is TRBJ2-2, the V gene TRBV25-1; no definite D call. V was pared by 9 bases and J by 1 base, with 12 bases between. The CDR3 covers 14 residues. Per the germline V gene, CDR1 is MGHDK and CDR2 is SYGVNS. Written as DNA, the CDR3 is TGTGCCAGTCAAACAGCAGGGAACACCGGGGAGCTGTTTTTT. Its translation: CASQTAGNTGELFF.

The chain joins TRBV29-1 to TRBJ1-5, with 8 positions matching TRBD1. Germline CDR1 reads SQVTM; CDR2 reads ANQGSEA. V shed 4 bases, J shed 2 bases, and the junction held 1 base outside the gene matches. The CDR3 totals 13 residues. The CDR3 reads CSVAGGGNQPQHF. CDR3 bases: TGCAGCGTTGCAGGGGGCGGCAATCAGCCCCAGCATTTT.

The chain uses TRBV4-1 and TRBJ2-7; D not certain. The CDR3 is 15 residues long. Per germline, CDR1 MGHRA and CDR2 YSYEKL. V lost 0 bases to trimming and J lost 7 bases, with 16 bases between them. CDR3 residues: CASSQEQQALWEQYF. DNA of the CDR3: TGCGCCAGCAGCCAAGAACAGCAGGCGTTATGGGAGCAGTACTTC.

This clone has only one observation. The chain links TRBV24-1 to TRBJ2-3; perhaps TRBD1 as D (7 bases). The CDR3 consists of 16 residues. Deletions cut 2 bases from V and 9 bases from J, with 20 bases between. Germline lookup yields CDR1 KGHDR and CDR2 SFDVKD. The CDR3 DNA reads TGTGCCACCAGTGATTCTGGGGACAGCCTACGGGAGACGCAGTATTTT. Translated, it gives CATSDSGDSLRETQYF.

The V and J genes are TRBV7-9 and TRBJ2-3, with 8 bases lining up with TRBD1. V trimming: 4 bases; J trimming: 3 bases; junction bases outside the gene matches: 9. This CDR3 comprises 16 residues. In germline, CDR1 is SEHNR, CDR2 FQNEAQ (reference sequence). The DNA for the CDR3 is TGTGCCAGCAGCTCCTCAGGGGGCGCGGGAACAGATACGCAGTATTTT. Protein product: CASSSSGGAGTDTQYF.

The chain is built from TRBV19 and TRBJ1-5; D is possibly TRBD1 (5 bases). V gave up 7 bases and J gave up 8 bases, with 15 bases separating them. The germline V gene has CDR1 LNHDA and CDR2 SQIVND (reference sequence). There are 13 residues in the CDR3. The DNA for the CDR3 is TGTGCCAGTAAGGGGCAGGACGCGAAGCCCCAGCATTTT. This gives the protein CASKGQDAKPQHF.

This chain connects TRBV7-3 to TRBJ2-1; tentatively, D is TRBD2 (7 bases). The CDR3 is made up of 19 amino acids. The V gene lost 5 bases and the J gene lost 10 bases, with 33 bases spanning the gap. Germline V gene sequence: CDR1 SGHTA, CDR2 FQGTGA. The CDR3 loop reads CASSPGPRGVGGLTNEQFF. The CDR3 DNA is TGTGCCAGCAGCCCCGGGCCAAGAGGTGTCGGGGGGCTCACAAACGAGCAGTTCTTC.